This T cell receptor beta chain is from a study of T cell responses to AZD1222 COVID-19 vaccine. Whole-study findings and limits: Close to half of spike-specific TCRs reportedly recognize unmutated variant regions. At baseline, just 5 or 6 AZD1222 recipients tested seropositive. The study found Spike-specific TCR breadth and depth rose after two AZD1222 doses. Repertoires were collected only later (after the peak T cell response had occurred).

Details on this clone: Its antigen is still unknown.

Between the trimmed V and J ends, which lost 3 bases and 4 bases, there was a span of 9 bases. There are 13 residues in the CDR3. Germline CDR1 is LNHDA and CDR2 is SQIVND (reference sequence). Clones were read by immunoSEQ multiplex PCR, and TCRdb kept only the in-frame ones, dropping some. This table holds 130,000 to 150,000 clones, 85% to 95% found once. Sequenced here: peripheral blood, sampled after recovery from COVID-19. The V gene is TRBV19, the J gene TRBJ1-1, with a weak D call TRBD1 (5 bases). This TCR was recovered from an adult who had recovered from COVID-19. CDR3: CASSMGGTTEAFF. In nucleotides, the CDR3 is TGTGCCAGTAGTATGGGGGGAACCACTGAAGCTTTCTTT.